This T cell receptor (beta chain) is drawn from a study of OX40 agonist ivuxolimab in advanced cancers. Method: immunoSEQ multiplex PCR; TCRdb's copy keeps in-frame clones and lacks some. In the table there are about 45,000 clones, approximately 85% of which are singletons. This CDR3 has 13 residues. Trimming took 4 bases from V and 6 from J, leaving 9 bases between them. The V gene's germline CDR1 is WSHSY and CDR2 SAAADI. This specimen was CD4+ or CD8+ T cells sorted from blood, taken in a trial of the OX40 agonist ivuxolimab. The chain employs TRBV10-2 and TRBJ1-4, with D possibly being TRBD1 (6 bases). This clonotype originated in an adult with an advanced solid tumor such as melanoma, head and neck, liver or kidney cancer. CDR3 DNA sequence: TGCGCCAGCAGTGTGGGACACCATGAAAAACTGTTTTTT. Protein product: CASSVGHHEKLFF.